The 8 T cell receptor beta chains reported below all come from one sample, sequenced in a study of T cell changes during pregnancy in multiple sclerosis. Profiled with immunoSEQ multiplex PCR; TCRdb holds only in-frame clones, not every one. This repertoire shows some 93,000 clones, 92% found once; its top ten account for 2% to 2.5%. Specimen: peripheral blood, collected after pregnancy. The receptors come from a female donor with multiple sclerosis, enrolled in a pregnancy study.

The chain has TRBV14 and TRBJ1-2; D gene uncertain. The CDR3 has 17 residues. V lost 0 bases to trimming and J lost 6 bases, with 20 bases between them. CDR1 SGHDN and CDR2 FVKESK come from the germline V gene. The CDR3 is CASSQDSQRGWFHGYTF. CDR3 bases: TGTGCCAGCAGCCAAGATAGCCAAAGAGGGTGGTTCCATGGCTACACCTTC.

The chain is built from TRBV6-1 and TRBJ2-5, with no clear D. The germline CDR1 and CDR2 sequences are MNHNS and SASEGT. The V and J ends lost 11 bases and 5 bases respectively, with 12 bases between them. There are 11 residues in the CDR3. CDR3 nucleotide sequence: TGTGCCTCGGTAGTCTGGGAGACCCAGTACTTC. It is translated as CASVVWETQYF.

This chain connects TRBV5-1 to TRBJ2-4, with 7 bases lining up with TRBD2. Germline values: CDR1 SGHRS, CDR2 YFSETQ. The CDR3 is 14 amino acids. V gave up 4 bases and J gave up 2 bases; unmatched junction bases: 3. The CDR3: CASSNGGSKNIQYF. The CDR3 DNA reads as TGCGCCAGCAGCAACGGGGGGTCCAAAAACATTCAGTACTTC.

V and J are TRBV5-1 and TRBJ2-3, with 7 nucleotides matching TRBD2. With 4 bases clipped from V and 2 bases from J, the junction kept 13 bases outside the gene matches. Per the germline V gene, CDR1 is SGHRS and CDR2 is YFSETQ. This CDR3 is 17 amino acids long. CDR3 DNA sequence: TGCGCCAGCAGCGCACCCAGAGAGGGAGGGCCCACAGATACGCAGTATTTT. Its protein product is CASSAPREGGPTDTQYF. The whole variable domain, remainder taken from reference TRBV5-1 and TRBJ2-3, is KAGVTQTPRYLIKTRGQQVTLSCSPISGHRSVSWYQQTPGQGLQFLFEYFSETQRNKGNFPGRFSGRQFSNSRSEMNVSTLELGDSALYLCASSAPREGGPTDTQYFGPGTRLTVL.

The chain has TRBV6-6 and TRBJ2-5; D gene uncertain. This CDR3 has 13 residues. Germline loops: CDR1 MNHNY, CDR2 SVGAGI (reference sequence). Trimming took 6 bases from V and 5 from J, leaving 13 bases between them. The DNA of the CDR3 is TGTGCCAGCAGCCCCACTGCAGGCGAGACCCAGTACTTC. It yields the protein CASSPTAGETQYF.

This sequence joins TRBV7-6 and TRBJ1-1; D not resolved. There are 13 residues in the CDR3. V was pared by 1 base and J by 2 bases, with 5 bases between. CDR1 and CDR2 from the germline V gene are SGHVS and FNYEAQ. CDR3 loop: CASSLGANTEAFF. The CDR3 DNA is TGTGCCAGCAGCTTAGGGGCCAACACTGAAGCTTTCTTT.

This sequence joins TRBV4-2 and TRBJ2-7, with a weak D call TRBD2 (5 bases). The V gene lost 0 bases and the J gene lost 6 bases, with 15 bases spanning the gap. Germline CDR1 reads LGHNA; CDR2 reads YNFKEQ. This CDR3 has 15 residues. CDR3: CASSQDLEGSGEQYF. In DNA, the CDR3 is TGTGCCAGCAGCCAAGACCTTGAGGGTTCGGGCGAGCAGTACTTC.

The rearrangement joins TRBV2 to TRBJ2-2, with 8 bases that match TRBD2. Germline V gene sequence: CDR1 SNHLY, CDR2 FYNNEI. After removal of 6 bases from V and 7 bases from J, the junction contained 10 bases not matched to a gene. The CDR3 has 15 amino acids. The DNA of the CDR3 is TGTGCCAGCAGCGCCGTGGGGCTAGCGGGCGGGGAGCTGTTTTTT. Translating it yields CASSAVGLAGGELFF.